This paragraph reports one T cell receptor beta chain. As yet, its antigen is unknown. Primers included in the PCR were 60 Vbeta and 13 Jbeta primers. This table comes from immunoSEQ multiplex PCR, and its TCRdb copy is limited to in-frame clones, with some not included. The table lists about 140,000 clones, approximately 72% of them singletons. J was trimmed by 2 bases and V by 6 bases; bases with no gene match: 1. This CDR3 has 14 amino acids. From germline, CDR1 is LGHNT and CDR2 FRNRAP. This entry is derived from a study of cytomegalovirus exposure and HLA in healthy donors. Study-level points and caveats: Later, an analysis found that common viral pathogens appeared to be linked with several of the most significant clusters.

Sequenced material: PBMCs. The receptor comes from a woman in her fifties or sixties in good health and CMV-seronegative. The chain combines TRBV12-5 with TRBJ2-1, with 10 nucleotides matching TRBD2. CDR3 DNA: TGTGCTAGTGGAGCGGGAGGGACCTACAATGAGCAGTTCTTC. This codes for CASGAGGTYNEQFF. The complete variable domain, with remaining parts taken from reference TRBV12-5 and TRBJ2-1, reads DARVTQTPRHKVTEMGQEVTMRCQPILGHNTVFWYRQTMMQGLELLAYFRNRAPLDDSGMPKDRFSAEMPDATLATLKIQPSEPRDSAVYFCASGAGGTYNEQFFGPGTRLTVL.